This T cell receptor (beta chain) was found in a study of blood T cell repertoires in COVID-19. Study-wide context: Some COVID-19 samples were acute and others convalescent; all came from the United States, Italy and Spain. PBMCs, B-cell-depleted T cells, or T cells were the source of the cDNA or gDNA that made up the material.

In the source study's methods: From reference gene primer amplification, estimates of nucleated cell counts were derived. Produced via immunoSEQ multiplex PCR; TCRdb's table is partial and in-frame only. V, J and clone size derive from that table, while D and trimming were established from the DNA sequence. The repertoire holds almost 200,000 clones, with approximately 87% as singletons. The CDR3 consists of 13 residues. In germline, CDR1 is SGHRS, CDR2 YFSETQ. V was shortened by 1 base and J by 7 bases, with 12 bases between the two germline ends. V gene TRBV5-1 combines with J gene TRBJ2-7, with D maybe TRBD2 (5 bases). This TCR came from a woman between 65 and 79 years old with acute or convalescent COVID-19. The sequencing sample was made of peripheral blood. CDR3: CASSLRVPGEQYF. The CDR3 nucleotides read TGCGCCAGCAGCTTGAGAGTCCCGGGGGAGCAGTACTTC.